This T cell receptor (beta chain) was documented in a study of T-cell memory formation after mild COVID-19. Broader study findings: Among clones contracting day 15 to 85, CD4/CD8 was balanced, whereas later expanders leaned CD4+. Some responding clones appeared in pre-infection memory, suggesting cross-reactive memory joined. CD4+ contracting clones were found mainly in CM and EM, and CD8+ ones in EMRA.

This clonotype was counted only a few times. Its antigen is as yet unknown. Employing constant-segment primers, 5'RACE generated TCR alpha and TCR beta cDNA libraries bearing sample barcodes and UMIs. A single record per CDR3 protein comes from TCRdb applying MiXCR to the 5' RACE reads. The sample has 150,000 to 200,000 distinct CDR3 sequences, roughly 15% seen once. The germline gives CDR1 SGHDT, CDR2 YYEEEE. CDR3 size: 18 residues. J was trimmed by 1 base and V by 3 bases; bases with no gene match: 13. The origin of this receptor is an adult woman who had mild COVID-19 (a few samples of this study predate the infection). Cell type and time point are not known. This chain joins TRBV5-6 and TRBJ2-3; 8 bases fit TRBD1. The sequencing input was PBMCs or a T cell subset sorted from them (not recorded which). In nucleotides, the CDR3 is TGTGCCAGCAGCTCACAACGGGACAGGTTCGTGGGCACAGATACGCAGTATTTT. Encoded protein: CASSSQRDRFVGTDTQYF.